Below, one T cell receptor (beta chain) is given with its context. Its antigen is as yet unknown. Between the trimmed V and J ends, which lost 6 bases and 5 bases, there was a span of 10 bases. This CDR3 is 13 amino acids long. Germline CDR1 and CDR2: KGHDR and SFDVKD. This entry is derived from a study of vaccination effects on CD4 cells after COVID-19. Study context: Two recovered convalescent patients were sampled 16 days and one week pre-vaccination. The study's findings and limits: Late post-vaccination, clones induced by infection and those induced by vaccine underwent marked clonal contraction.

Antigen-specific CD4+ T cells expanded by the ViraFEST assay with viral peptide pools were then sequenced. Cultured cells yielded isolated CD4+ T cells after approximately nine days. Their SARS-CoV-2 infection, verified by PCR, occurred between March and December 2020. Libraries were prepared by immunoSEQ multiplex PCR; TCRdb keeps only in-frame clonotypes and omits some of them. The sample yields 24,000 or so clones, 69% seen once. V and J are TRBV24-1 and TRBJ2-1, with D unclear. Specimen: CD4+ T cells from PBMCs cultured with SARS-CoV-2 spike peptides, collected before COVID-19 vaccination. This TCR came from a human donor who had a prior SARS-CoV-2 infection. The DNA for the CDR3 is TGTGCCACCAGTTCCCCCGACAACAATGAGCAGTTCTTC. It is translated as CATSSPDNNEQFF.